A single sample is the source of the 4 T cell receptor beta chains below, sequenced in a study of T cells in Graves' hyperthyroidism and ophthalmopathy. Template material for amplifying TCR beta CDR3 regions consisted of RNA transcripts. TCR CDR3 underwent first-round RT-PCR with the HTBI primer set. From the multiplex PCR reads, TCRdb called clonotypes with MiXCR, one entry per CDR3 protein. The profile shows 600,000 or so distinct CDR3 sequences, around 15% of them singletons. Material: blood. These receptors all come from a woman between 50 and 59 years old with Graves' ophthalmopathy.

This clonotype was recorded at least ten times. The rearrangement uses TRBV11-2 and TRBJ2-1, with a possible D match to TRBD2 (6 bases). V lost 1 base and J 5 bases, leaving 12 bases between the germline ends. CDR3 length: 15 amino acids. The germline V gene encodes CDR1 SGHAT and CDR2 FQNNGV. CDR3 DNA sequence: TGTGCCAGCAGCTTAGGATTGCGGGGAGACAATGAGCAGTTCTTC. It yields the protein CASSLGLRGDNEQFF.

This clonotype showed up just a few times. The J gene is TRBJ1-2, the V gene TRBV30; weak D call: TRBD1 (5 bases). The germline V gene has CDR1 GTSNPN and CDR2 SVGIG (reference sequence). Trimming left V 0 bases short and J 4 bases short, with 12 bases between. The CDR3 extends over 14 amino acids. The CDR3 loop reads CAWSVRGHGYGYTF. CDR3 coding DNA: TGTGCCTGGAGTGTAAGGGGCCACGGCTATGGCTACACCTTC.

This clonotype was counted many times. The V call is TRBV3-1, the J call TRBJ1-5; D uncertain. This CDR3 region has 14 residues. CDR1 and CDR2 (germline): LGHDT, YNNKEL (reference sequence). Between the trimmed V and J ends, which lost 0 bases and 6 bases, there was a span of 9 bases. The CDR3 spells CASSQDVSSQPQHF. As DNA, the CDR3 is TGTGCCAGCAGCCAAGATGTCTCCAGTCAGCCCCAGCATTTT. The whole variable domain, filled in from reference TRBV3-1 and TRBJ1-5, reads DTAVSQTPKYLVTQMGNDKSIKCEQNLGHDTMYWYKQDSKKFLKIMFSYNNKELIINETVPNRFSPKSPDKAHLNLHINSLELGDSAVYFCASSQDVSSQPQHFGDGTRLSIL.

A few counts support this clonotype. The gene calls are TRBV27 and TRBJ1-3; the match to TRBD1 covers 7 bases. Germline trimming cut 7 bases from V and 4 bases from J; bases unmatched to any gene: 7. The CDR3 loop spans 14 amino acids. Looked up from germline, CDR1 is MNHEY and CDR2 is SMNVEV (reference sequence). DNA for the CDR3: TGTGCCAGCACCGATGGGACAGAGGGAAACACCATATATTTT. The encoded protein is CASTDGTEGNTIYF.